This T cell receptor beta chain was found in a study of long-term antiretroviral therapy in people with HIV. General observations from the study: Samples were collected from about 2004 to 2017 under possibly less effective ART regimens.

In its sample, this clone was seen a few times. The antigen remains unidentified. The immunoSEQ assay was v3.0, run at survey level. Only in-frame clones appear in the TCRdb table, and some are missing; sequencing was by immunoSEQ multiplex PCR. The repertoire includes about 16,000 clones, 76% of them detected once, and 15% sits in the top ten. The germline V gene encodes CDR1 LNHNV and CDR2 YYDKDF (reference sequence). The CDR3 loop spans 13 amino acids. V dropped 8 bases and J dropped 7; count of bases not matched to a gene: 4. The sequence was collected from a woman aged 50 to 65 with HIV. J is TRBJ2-7 and V is TRBV15; TRBD2 matches at 14 bases. The sample consisted of unsorted PBMCs, taken approximately 2.5 years before starting antiretroviral therapy. CDR3 protein: CATGTSGGKEQYF. CDR3 sequence (DNA): TGTGCCACCGGGACTAGCGGGGGAAAGGAGCAGTACTTC.